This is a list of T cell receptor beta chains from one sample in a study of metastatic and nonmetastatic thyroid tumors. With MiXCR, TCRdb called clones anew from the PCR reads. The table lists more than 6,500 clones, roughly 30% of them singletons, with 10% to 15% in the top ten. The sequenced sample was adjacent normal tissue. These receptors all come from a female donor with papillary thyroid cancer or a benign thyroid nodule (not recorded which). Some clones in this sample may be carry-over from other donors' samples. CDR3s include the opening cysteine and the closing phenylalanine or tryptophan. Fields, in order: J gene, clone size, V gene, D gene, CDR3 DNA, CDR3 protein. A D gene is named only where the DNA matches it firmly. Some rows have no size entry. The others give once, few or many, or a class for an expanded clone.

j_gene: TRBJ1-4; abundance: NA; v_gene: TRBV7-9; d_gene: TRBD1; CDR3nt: TGTGCCAGCAGCACCTCGCGGGGACAGGATAATGAAAAACTGTTTTTT; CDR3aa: CASSTSRGQDNEKLFF
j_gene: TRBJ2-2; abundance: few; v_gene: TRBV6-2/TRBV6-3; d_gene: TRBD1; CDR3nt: TGTGCCAGCAGATTTGGACAGGGGAACACCGGGGAGCTGTTTTTT; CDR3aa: CASRFGQGNTGELFF
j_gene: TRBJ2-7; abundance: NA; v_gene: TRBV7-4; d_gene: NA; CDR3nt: TGTGCCAGCAGCTTCGACGGAACCCCCTACGAGCAGTACTTC; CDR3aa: CASSFDGTPYEQYF
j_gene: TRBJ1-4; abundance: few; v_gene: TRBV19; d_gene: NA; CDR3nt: TGTGCCAGTAGTAGCCAGAGCCGTAATGAAAAACTGTTTTTT; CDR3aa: CASSSQSRNEKLFF
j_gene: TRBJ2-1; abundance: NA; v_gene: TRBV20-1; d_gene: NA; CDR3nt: TGTAGTGCTAGAGATAGCGGGACAGTATACAATGAGCAGTTCTTC; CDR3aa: CSARDSGTVYNEQFF
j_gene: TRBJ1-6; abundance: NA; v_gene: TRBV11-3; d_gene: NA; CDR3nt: TGTGCCAGCAGCTTCCAAGGGATAAATTCACCCCTCCACTTT; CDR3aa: CASSFQGINSPLHF
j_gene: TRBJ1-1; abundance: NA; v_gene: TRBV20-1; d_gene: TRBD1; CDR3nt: TGCAGTGCCGTGCCAGGGGGCAGAACTGAAGCTTTCTTT; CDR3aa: CSAVPGGRTEAFF
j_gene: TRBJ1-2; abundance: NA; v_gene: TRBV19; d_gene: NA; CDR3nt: TGTGCCAGTAGGAGAGAAAGGGGGGATCGCTATGGCTACACCTTC; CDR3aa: CASRRERGDRYGYTF
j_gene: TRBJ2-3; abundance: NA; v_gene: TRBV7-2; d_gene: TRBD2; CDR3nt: TGTGCCAGCAGCTTATTTCCCCGTACTAGCGTTGTGGAAACAGATACGCAGTATTTT; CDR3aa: CASSLFPRTSVVETDTQYF
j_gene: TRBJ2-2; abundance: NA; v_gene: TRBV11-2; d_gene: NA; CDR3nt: TGTGCCAGCAGTGGATCAGGTAACACCGGGGAGCTGTTTTTT; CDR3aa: CASSGSGNTGELFF
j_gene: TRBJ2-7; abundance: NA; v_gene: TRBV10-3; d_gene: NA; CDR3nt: TGTGCCATCAGTGCAACAGGGATTGGAAACTACGAGCAGTACTTC; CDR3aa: CAISATGIGNYEQYF
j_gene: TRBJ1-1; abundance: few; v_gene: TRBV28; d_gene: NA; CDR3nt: TGTGCCAGCAGTTTGGCCATGAACACTGAAGCTTTCTTT; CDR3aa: CASSLAMNTEAFF
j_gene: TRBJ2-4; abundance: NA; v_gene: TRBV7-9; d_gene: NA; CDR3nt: TGTGCCAGCAGCACCACTCGAGGTAGTTCGAGCAAAAACATTCAGTACTTC; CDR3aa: CASSTTRGSSSKNIQYF
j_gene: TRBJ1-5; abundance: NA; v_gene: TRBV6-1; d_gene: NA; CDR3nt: TGTGCCAGCAGTGGCGACAGTGGGCCCAATCAGCCCCAGCATTTT; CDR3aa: CASSGDSGPNQPQHF
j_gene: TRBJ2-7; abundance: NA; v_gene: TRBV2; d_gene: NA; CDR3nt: TGTGCCAGCAGTGAGTACGAGCAGTACTTC; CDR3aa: CASSEYEQYF
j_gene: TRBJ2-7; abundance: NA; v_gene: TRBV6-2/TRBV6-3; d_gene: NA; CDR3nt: TGTGCCAGCAGTAATACTCTGGACCTCTACGAGCAGTACTTC; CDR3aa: CASSNTLDLYEQYF
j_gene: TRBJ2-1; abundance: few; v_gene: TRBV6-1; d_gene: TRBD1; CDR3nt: TGTGCCAGCACTAAGACAGGGGGTTACAATGAGCAGTTCTTC; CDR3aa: CASTKTGGYNEQFF
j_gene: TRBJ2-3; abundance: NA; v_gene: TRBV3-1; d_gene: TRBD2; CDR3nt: TGTGCCAGCAGCCCATCGACGGGTCTAGCGGGGATGACAGATACGCAGTATTTT; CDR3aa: CASSPSTGLAGMTDTQYF
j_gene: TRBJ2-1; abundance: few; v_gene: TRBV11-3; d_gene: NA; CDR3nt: TGTGCCAGCAGCTTAGGGAACTACAATGAGCAGTTCTTC; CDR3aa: CASSLGNYNEQFF
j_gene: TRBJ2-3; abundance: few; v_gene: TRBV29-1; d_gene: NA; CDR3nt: TGCAGCGTTCAAGAAGGAGGTTTGCTTTGGGGAGATACGCAGTATTTT; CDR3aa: CSVQEGGLLWGDTQYF
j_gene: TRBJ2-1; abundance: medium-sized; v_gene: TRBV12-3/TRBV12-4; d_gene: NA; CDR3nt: TGTGCCAGCAGGGACCAGGGAGAGCAGTTCTTC; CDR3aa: CASRDQGEQFF
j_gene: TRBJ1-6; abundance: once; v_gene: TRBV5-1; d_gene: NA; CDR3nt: TGCGCCAGCAGCAGCCGGGAAGCGTGGACATCACCCCTCCACTTT; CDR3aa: CASSSREAWTSPLHF